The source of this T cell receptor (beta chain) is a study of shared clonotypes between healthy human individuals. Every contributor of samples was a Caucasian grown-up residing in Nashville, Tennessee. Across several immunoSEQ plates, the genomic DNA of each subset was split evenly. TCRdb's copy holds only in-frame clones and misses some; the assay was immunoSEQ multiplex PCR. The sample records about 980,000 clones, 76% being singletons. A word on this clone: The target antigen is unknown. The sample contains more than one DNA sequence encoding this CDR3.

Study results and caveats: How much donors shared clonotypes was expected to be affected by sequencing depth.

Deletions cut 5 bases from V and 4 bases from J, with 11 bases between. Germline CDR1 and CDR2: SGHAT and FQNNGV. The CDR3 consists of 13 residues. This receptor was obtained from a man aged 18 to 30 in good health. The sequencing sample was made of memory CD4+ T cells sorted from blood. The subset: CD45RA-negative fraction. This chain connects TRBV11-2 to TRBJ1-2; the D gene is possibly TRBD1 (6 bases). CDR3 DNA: TGTGCCAGCAGCCCCGACAGGACCTATGGCTACACCTTC. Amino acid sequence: CASSPDRTYGYTF.